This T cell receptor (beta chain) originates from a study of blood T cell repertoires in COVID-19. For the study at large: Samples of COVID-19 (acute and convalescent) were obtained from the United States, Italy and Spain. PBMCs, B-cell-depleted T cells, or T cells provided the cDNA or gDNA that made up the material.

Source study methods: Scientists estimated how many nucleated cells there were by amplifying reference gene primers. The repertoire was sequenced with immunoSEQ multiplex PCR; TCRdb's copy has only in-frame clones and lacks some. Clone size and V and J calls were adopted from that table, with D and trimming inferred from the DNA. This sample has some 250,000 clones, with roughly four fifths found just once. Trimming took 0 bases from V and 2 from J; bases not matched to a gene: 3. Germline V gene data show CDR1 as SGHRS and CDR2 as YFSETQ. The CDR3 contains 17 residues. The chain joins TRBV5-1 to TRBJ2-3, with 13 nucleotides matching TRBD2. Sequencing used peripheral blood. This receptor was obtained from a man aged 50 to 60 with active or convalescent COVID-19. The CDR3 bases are TGCGCCAGCAGCTTGGGGGGACTAGCGGGGTTCACAGATACGCAGTATTTT. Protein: CASSLGGLAGFTDTQYF.